Following are 19 T cell receptor beta chains from one sample sequenced in a study of blood T cell repertoires in COVID-19. Profiled with immunoSEQ multiplex PCR; TCRdb holds only in-frame clones, not every one. The sample comprises 55,000 to 70,000 clones, 88% of which are singletons, and 9.5% to 13% rests with the top ten. Material: PBMCs or T cells enriched from blood (not recorded which). These receptors were taken from a middle-aged woman who had recovered from COVID-19.

The chain employs TRBV5-6 and TRBJ1-2, with D perhaps TRBD1 (6 bases). V was trimmed by 3 bases and J by 4 bases, leaving 10 bases between them. Germline-derived CDR1 and CDR2 are SGHDT and YYEEEE. The CDR3 runs 13 residues. The CDR3 sequence: CASSSSGVYGYTF. Written as DNA, the CDR3 is TGTGCCAGCAGCTCTTCAGGGGTCTATGGCTACACCTTC.

This rearrangement joins TRBV5-4 to TRBJ2-3, with D hard to call. Germline V lookup: CDR1 SGHNT, CDR2 YYREEE (reference sequence). The CDR3 runs to 15 residues. The V and J ends lost 5 bases and 0 bases respectively, with 13 bases between them. The CDR3 sequence: CASRVDFLSTDTQYF. CDR3 nucleotide sequence: TGTGCCAGCAGGGTCGACTTCCTTAGCACAGATACGCAGTATTTT.

V is TRBV29-1 and J is TRBJ1-2; D unclear. Trimming stripped 3 bases from V and 6 bases from J, with 8 bases between. Germline CDR1 SQVTM, CDR2 ANQGSEA. The CDR3 covers 11 residues. CDR3 in DNA: TGCAGCGTTGATTCAGGCAATGGCTACACCTTC. Amino acid sequence: CSVDSGNGYTF.

This clone was found once. J is TRBJ2-3 and V is TRBV6-5; TRBD2 aligns across 7 bases. Unmatched junction bases numbered 7, after V lost 7 bases and J lost 3 bases. The CDR3 loop spans 14 amino acids. Germline CDR1 MNHEY, CDR2 SVGAGI. The CDR3 spells CASTRLGGTDTQYF. The CDR3 nucleotides are TGTGCCAGCACCCGTCTCGGGGGGACAGATACGCAGTATTTT.

CDR3 bases: TGTGCCAGCAGCGCTGGCCAAAAGTACCAAGAGACCCAGTACTTC. This translates into CASSAGQKYQETQYF. This chain uses TRBV7-9 with TRBJ2-5; D call uncertain. Germline V CDR1 and CDR2: SEHNR, FQNEAQ (reference sequence). The CDR3 runs to 15 residues. Trimming pared 5 bases from V and 0 bases from J, leaving 13 bases between.

V is TRBV27 and J is TRBJ1-4; tentatively, D is TRBD1 (5 bases). Per the germline V gene, CDR1 is MNHEY and CDR2 is SMNVEV (reference sequence). V lost 3 bases and J 10 bases, leaving 12 bases between the germline ends. The CDR3 loop spans 13 amino acids. In DNA form, the CDR3 reads TGTGCCAGCAGTTTTACCGGCGGGGGAAAACTGTTTTTT. Translation: CASSFTGGGKLFF.

The CDR3 here is CASSLRVMGYEQYF. The CDR3 region has the DNA TGTGCCAGCAGCTTACGGGTAATGGGCTACGAGCAGTACTTC. The rearrangement joins TRBV11-3 to TRBJ2-7; D uncertain. The CDR3 sequence is 14 residues long. Looked up from germline, CDR1 is SGHNT and CDR2 is YENEEA. V shed 2 bases and J shed 3 bases, with 11 bases lying between them.

The chain uses TRBV7-2 and TRBJ2-1; the match to TRBD2 covers 7 bases. This CDR3 is 14 amino acids long. Trimming at V came to 2 bases and at J to 9 bases, leaving 7 bases not matched to a gene. Germline assignment: CDR1 SGHTA and CDR2 FQGNSA. The CDR3 nucleotides read TGTGCCAGCAGCTTATTCGGGGGGAGGGGTGAGCAGTTCTTC. It codes for CASSLFGGRGEQFF. Full variable domain (rest looked up from reference TRBV7-2 and TRBJ2-1): GAGVSQSPSNKVTEKGKDVELRCDPISGHTALYWYRQSLGQGLEFLIYFQGNSAPDKSGLPSDRFSAERTGGSVSTLTIQRTQQEDSAVYLCASSLFGGRGEQFFGPGTRLTVL.

A few counts support this clone. The rearrangement joins TRBV7-3 to TRBJ2-1; TRBD2 is a possible D gene (6 bases). V lost 3 bases and J 2 bases, leaving 11 bases between the germline ends. There are 15 residues in the CDR3. The germline V gene encodes CDR1 SGHTA and CDR2 FQGTGA. The chain's CDR3 is CASSFLAEAYNEQFF. The CDR3 DNA follows: TGTGCCAGCAGCTTTTTAGCGGAAGCCTACAATGAGCAGTTCTTC.

This chain links TRBV3-1 (or the pseudogene TRBV3-2) with TRBJ1-2; a weak D match, TRBD1 (5 bases). The CDR3 is 13 residues long. The germline V gene encodes CDR1 LGHDT and CDR2 YNNKEL (reference sequence). V lost 5 bases and J lost 2, with 9 bases in between. The CDR3 DNA sequence: TGTGCCAGCAGCGTGACAGTAAACTATGGCTACACCTTC. Residues: CASSVTVNYGYTF.

The V and J genes are TRBV11-2 and TRBJ2-2; D might be TRBD1 (6 bases). Per the germline V gene, CDR1 is SGHAT and CDR2 is FQNNGV. With 3 bases removed from V and 6 bases from J, the gap between germline ends came to 23 bases. The CDR3 length is 18 residues. The chain's CDR3 is CASSFGFSTGGGSGELFF. The CDR3 nucleotides read TGTGCCAGCAGCTTCGGATTCTCGACAGGCGGTGGCTCCGGGGAGCTGTTTTTT.

V usage is TRBV6-2 or TRBV6-3 and J usage is TRBJ2-3; D is uncertain. V was shortened by 6 bases and J by 6 bases, with 10 bases between the two germline ends. Germline CDR1 and CDR2: MNHEY and SVGEGT. The CDR3 extends over 12 amino acids. CDR3 residues: CASSLRWDTQYF. Here the CDR3 DNA reads TGTGCCAGCAGCCTTCGGTGGGATACGCAGTATTTT.

The J gene is TRBJ2-2, the V gene TRBV2; the D gene is possibly TRBD1 (6 bases). V lost 3 bases to trimming and J lost 7 bases, with 9 bases between them. The CDR3 spans 13 residues. From germline, CDR1 is SNHLY and CDR2 FYNNEI. In nucleotides, the CDR3 is TGTGCCAGCAGTGAGCAGGGGTTCGGGGAGCTGTTTTTT. It is translated as CASSEQGFGELFF.

The chain has TRBV29-1 and TRBJ1-1; a possible D gene is TRBD1 (5 bases). Germline CDR1 reads SQVTM; CDR2 reads ANQGSEA. The V end was cut by 3 bases, the J end by 3 bases, with 14 bases between. The CDR3 loop spans 14 amino acids. CDR3 DNA sequence: TGCAGCGTTGAGAGTCAAGGGGCGTACACTGAAGCTTTCTTT. Its translation is CSVESQGAYTEAFF.

The J gene is TRBJ1-5, the V gene TRBV19; D ambiguous. Germline CDR1 LNHDA, CDR2 SQIVND (reference sequence). This CDR3 comprises 13 residues. Between the trimmed V and J ends, which lost 5 bases and 5 bases, there was a span of 10 bases. The DNA of the CDR3 is TGTGCCAGTAGTCCAGCGGGGTATCAGCCCCAGCATTTT. This gives the protein CASSPAGYQPQHF.

The CDR3 region has the DNA TGTGCCAGTAGTATAGTCGGGCAGGGGAACACTGAAGCTTTCTTT. This codes for CASSIVGQGNTEAFF. The V gene is TRBV19, the J gene TRBJ1-1, with D tentatively TRBD1 (5 bases). In germline, CDR1 is LNHDA, CDR2 SQIVND (reference sequence). This CDR3 is built from 15 residues. V lost 1 base, J lost 1 base, and 10 bases lay in between. Filled out from reference TRBV19 and TRBJ1-1, the complete variable domain reads DGGITQSPKYLFRKEGQNVTLSCEQNLNHDAMYWYRQDPGQGLRLIYYSQIVNDFQKGDIAEGYSVSREKKESFPLTVTSAQKNPTAFYLCASSIVGQGNTEAFFGQGTRLTVV.

The genes are TRBV24-1 and TRBJ1-5; 7 bases align to TRBD1. In germline, CDR1 is KGHDR, CDR2 SFDVKD. This CDR3 contains 13 residues. The V and J ends lost 7 bases and 4 bases, in that order; junction bases with no gene match: 3. CDR3 DNA: TGTGCCACCAGCCGACAGGGAAATCAGCCCCAGCATTTT. It codes for CATSRQGNQPQHF.

The chain combines TRBV25-1 with TRBJ1-2; D is perhaps TRBD1 (5 bases). Germline CDR1 reads MGHDK; CDR2 reads SYGVNS. There are 14 residues in the CDR3. Trimming left V 0 bases short and J 4 bases short, with 9 bases between. CDR3 region: CASSEYGGSYGYTF. The CDR3 coding sequence is TGTGCCAGCAGTGAATACGGGGGGAGCTATGGCTACACCTTC.

The rearrangement joins TRBV6-5 to TRBJ1-2, with 8 bases aligning to TRBD1. Germline CDR1 reads MNHEY; CDR2 reads SVGAGI. The V segment lost 5 bases and the J segment 8 bases; nucleotides outside the gene matches: 7. The CDR3 runs 13 residues. The CDR3 DNA reads as TGTGCCAGCAGTCCCAGGGGGCGCAAGGGCTACACCTTC. This sequence encodes CASSPRGRKGYTF.